This passage covers 21 T cell receptor beta chains from one sample sequenced in a study of blood T cells in healthy people across ages. Through a sample-barcoded 5' primer and a J-beta primer mix, a second PCR was run for roughly 7 to 12 cycles. TCRdb re-analysed the 5' RACE reads in MiXCR, keeping a single row per CDR3 protein. The sample has 650,000 or so distinct CDR3 sequences, 40% to 65% seen once. The material sequenced was blood. These receptors originate from a woman of 80 years or more in good health.

V usage is TRBV7-9 and J usage is TRBJ2-2, with TRBD1 as a possible D gene (6 bases). From germline, CDR1 is SEHNR and CDR2 FQNEAQ (reference sequence). The ends were cut back, 8 bases at V and 0 bases at J, with 10 bases in the middle. The CDR3 spans 14 residues. The CDR3 nucleotides are TGTGCCAGCCTTGGACAGTCGAACACCGGGGAGCTGTTTTTT. This gives the protein CASLGQSNTGELFF. The entire variable domain, with the rest obtained from reference TRBV7-9 and TRBJ2-2, is as follows: DTGVSQNPRHKITKRGQNVTFRCDPISEHNRLYWYRQTLGQGPEFLTYFQNEAQLEKSRLLSDRFSAERPKGSFSTLEIQRTEQGDSAMYLCASLGQSNTGELFFGEGSRLTVL.

This clonotype was recorded at least ten times. J is TRBJ2-7 and V is TRBV20-1, with 8 bases that match TRBD2. CDR1 DFQATT and CDR2 SNEGSKA come from the germline V gene (reference sequence). V dropped 0 bases and J dropped 0; count of bases not matched to a gene: 10. The CDR3 totals 17 residues. Here the CDR3 reads CSARDSGGGRNSYEQYF. Written as DNA, the CDR3 is TGCAGTGCTAGAGATTCAGGAGGCGGGAGGAACTCCTACGAGCAGTACTTC.

This clonotype was detected many times. This chain uses TRBV5-1 with TRBJ2-1; D gene unclear. The CDR3 covers 14 residues. The V gene's germline CDR1 is SGHRS and CDR2 YFSETQ. With 0 bases removed from V and 7 bases from J, the gap between germline ends came to 11 bases. The CDR3: CASSLASPRNEQFF. CDR3 bases: TGCGCCAGCAGCTTGGCCTCCCCTAGGAATGAGCAGTTCTTC.

As for this clonotype: A much bigger clone sits one base away, suggesting this may be a read error. The CDR3 bases are TGTGCCAGCAGTTACTCGAGTCTCACCCCCACAGATACGCGGTATTTT. Protein sequence: CASSYSSLTPTDTRYF. The gene calls are TRBV6-5 and TRBJ2-3; no clear D gene. Germline V gives CDR1 MNHEY, CDR2 SVGAGI. The CDR3 has 16 amino acids.

This clonotype was counted at least ten times. The chain combines TRBV6-5 with TRBJ2-6; D is unclear. CDR1 is MNHEY, CDR2 SVGAGI, per germline. Trimming shortened V by 2 bases and J by 0 bases, and 5 bases separated the two germline ends. The CDR3 is 15 residues long. This chain's CDR3 is CASSYAGSGANVLTF. CDR3 DNA: TGTGCCAGCAGTTACGCCGGCTCTGGGGCCAACGTCCTGACTTTC.

J is TRBJ1-2 and V is TRBV4-1; 7 nucleotides align to TRBD1. The trim removed 4 bases at V and 5 bases at J, leaving 10 bases unmatched. The CDR3 contains 15 residues. Germline V lookup: CDR1 MGHRA, CDR2 YSYEKL. This chain's CDR3 is CASSLPGQHLYGYTF. Written as DNA, the CDR3 is TGCGCCAGCAGCCTCCCGGGACAGCACTTGTATGGCTACACCTTC.

As for this clonotype: A read error is possible here, since a much larger clone lies one base away. V and J are TRBV9 and TRBJ2-1, with 7 bases lining up with TRBD1. Trimming took 4 bases from V and 7 from J; bases not matched to a gene: 8. The CDR3 contains 14 residues. Germline loops: CDR1 SGDLS, CDR2 YYNGEE. CDR3 bases: TGTGCCAGCAGCACTGGGACAGCGGTGAATGAGCAGTTCTTC. Protein: CASSTGTAVNEQFF.

Only a few counts were recorded for this clonotype. The DNA of the CDR3 is TGTGCCAGCAGATCCGGGACAGCGAACACTGAAGCTTTCTTT. Its protein is CASRSGTANTEAFF. This sequence joins TRBV12-3 or TRBV12-4 and TRBJ1-1; 7 bases are a match to TRBD1. Unmatched junction bases numbered 5, after V lost 6 bases and J lost 1 base. This CDR3 region has 14 residues.

The J gene is TRBJ2-4, the V gene TRBV20-1; TRBD2 might be the D (7 bases). The J call may be mistaken, given a closer DNA end match to TRBJ2-7. Germline CDR1 DFQATT, CDR2 SNEGSKA (reference sequence). There are 14 residues in the CDR3. CDR3 nucleotide sequence: TGCAGTGCTAGAGGAGGGGGGGTTACCTACGAGCAGTACTTC. Amino acids: CSARGGGVTYEQYF.

V and J are TRBV6-2 or TRBV6-3 and TRBJ2-7; D is possibly TRBD2 (7 bases). The germline V and J ends were trimmed by 6 bases and 2 bases, with 11 bases remaining between them. CDR1 and CDR2 from the germline V gene are MNHEY and SVGEGT. The CDR3 contains 13 residues. In DNA, the CDR3 is TGTGCCAGCAGGTTCGGGGGGCCCTACGAGCAGTACTTC. As protein: CASRFGGPYEQYF.

The chain employs TRBV11-2 and TRBJ2-4; 9 positions agree with TRBD2. Germline CDR1 SGHAT, CDR2 FQNNGV. Unmatched junction bases numbered 11, after V lost 3 bases and J lost 2 bases. The CDR3 has 18 residues. CDR3 loop: CASSFGVEAGGSKNIQYF. In nucleotides, the CDR3 is TGTGCCAGCAGCTTTGGCGTAGAGGCGGGGGGGTCCAAAAACATTCAGTACTTC.

The gene calls are TRBV24-1 and TRBJ2-3; TRBD1 might be the D (6 bases). The CDR3 has 15 amino acids. CDR1 and CDR2 (germline): KGHDR, SFDVKD. V lost 7 bases and J lost 4, with 17 bases in between. The CDR3 DNA is TGTGCCACCAGCCTGACAGGATCCCTGGCAGATACGCAGTATTTT. It codes for CATSLTGSLADTQYF.

The chain is built from TRBV29-1 and TRBJ2-7; either TRBD1 or TRBD2 may fit D (5 bases each). This CDR3 has 13 amino acids. V was clipped by 6 bases and J by 4 bases, with 16 bases between them. In germline, CDR1 is SQVTM, CDR2 ANQGSEA. CDR3 in DNA: TGCAGCGTGGGGGTAGGTGGTGGGTACGAGCAGTACTTC. Protein sequence: CSVGVGGGYEQYF.

This sequence joins TRBV7-9 and TRBJ2-4, with TRBD2 matching over 11 bases. CDR3 length equals 15 residues. From germline, CDR1 is SEHNR and CDR2 FQNEAQ (reference sequence). V shed 5 bases and J 6 bases; nucleotides not matched to a gene: 6. The chain's CDR3 is CASSTSGGLVNIQYF. CDR3 DNA: TGTGCCAGCAGCACTAGCGGGGGCCTCGTAAACATTCAGTACTTC.

The chain combines TRBV9 with TRBJ2-7, with TRBD2 matching 10 bases. V gave up 0 bases and J gave up 9 bases; unmatched junction bases: 6. The CDR3 contains 14 residues. The V gene's germline CDR1 is SGDLS and CDR2 YYNGEE. The DNA of the CDR3 is TGTGCCAGCAGCGTAGTCTCTAGCGGGAGTAGGCAGTACTTC. Its protein is CASSVVSSGSRQYF.

The V call is TRBV10-3, the J call TRBJ2-7, with 7 bases fitting TRBD1. The germline V gene has CDR1 ENHRY and CDR2 SYGVKD. The J segment lost 3 bases and the V segment lost 3 bases, leaving 11 bases of the junction unmatched. The CDR3 contains 16 residues. The CDR3 DNA reads as TGTGCCATCAGTGAAACCGGGACAGACTACTACTACGAGCAGTACTTC. Translating gives CAISETGTDYYYEQYF.

This clonotype was recorded a few times. This chain joins TRBV12-3 or TRBV12-4 and TRBJ2-1; 7 positions agree with TRBD2. This CDR3 has 14 amino acids. The trim removed 4 bases at V and 4 bases at J, leaving 4 bases unmatched. The CDR3 region is CASSSRGGYNEQFF. CDR3 nucleotide sequence: TGTGCCAGCAGTTCTCGCGGGGGTTACAATGAGCAGTTCTTC.

This clonotype was detected ten times or more. J is TRBJ2-3 and V is TRBV27; no definite D call. Germline assignment: CDR1 MNHEY and CDR2 SMNVEV (reference sequence). The CDR3 has 15 residues. Trimming took off 6 bases at V and 1 base at J, with 14 bases between the two ends. CDR3: CASSLERLGTDTQYF. In DNA form, the CDR3 reads TGTGCCAGCAGCCTTGAGAGACTGGGCACAGATACGCAGTATTTT.

The table lists this clonotype with many counts. V is TRBV6-6 and J is TRBJ2-7, with 10 bases aligning to TRBD2. This CDR3 is 15 amino acids long. The germline CDR1 and CDR2 sequences are MNHNY and SVGAGI (reference sequence). V shed 6 bases, J shed 4 bases, and the junction held 9 bases outside the gene matches. CDR3 nucleotide sequence: TGTGCCAGCAGAGCAGAGCGGGGGGGCGGTTACGAGCAGTACTTC. As protein: CASRAERGGGYEQYF.

The chain employs TRBV4-2 and TRBJ2-3, with 7 bases fitting TRBD2. This CDR3 is 16 amino acids long. V gave up 0 bases and J gave up 1 base; unmatched junction bases: 4. The germline V gene encodes CDR1 LGHNA and CDR2 YNFKEQ. The CDR3 is CASSQDPAGGTDTQYF. The CDR3 nucleotides read TGTGCCAGCAGCCAAGATCCTGCGGGGGGCACAGATACGCAGTATTTT.

The V and J genes are TRBV5-5 and TRBJ2-5; D perhaps matches TRBD1 (6 bases). The CDR3 is 15 amino acids. Germline V gene lookup returns CDR1 SGHKS and CDR2 YYEKEE (reference sequence). The V gene lost 2 bases and the J gene lost 1 base, with 12 bases spanning the gap. DNA of the CDR3: TGTGCCAGCAGCTTATCTCCGACAGGCCAAGAGACCCAGTACTTC. This codes for CASSLSPTGQETQYF.